This T cell receptor (beta chain) originates from a study of blood T cell repertoires in COVID-19. Study summary: Researchers got acute and convalescent COVID-19 samples from the United States, Italy and Spain. The cDNA or gDNA used as material had been derived from T cells, B-cell-depleted T cells, or PBMCs.

The CDR3 totals 15 residues. V was clipped by 6 bases and J by 7 bases, with 19 bases between them. CDR1 and CDR2 from the germline V gene are MDHEN and SYDVKM. Under the authors' procedure: From reference gene primer amplification, estimates of nucleated cell counts were derived. Data came from immunoSEQ multiplex PCR; TCRdb stores just in-frame clones and leaves some out. That table supplies the V and J calls and clone size; D and trimming were determined from the DNA. The data hold under 200,000 clones, with roughly 93% observed a single time. This clone was seen a handful of times. The receptor was isolated from a man younger than 35 with COVID-19, enrolled during active disease. The V call is TRBV28, the J call TRBJ2-1; D perhaps matches TRBD2 (5 bases). Sequenced material: peripheral blood. The CDR3 here is CASRLLGETPNEQFF. The CDR3, as DNA: TGTGCCAGCAGGTTACTAGGAGAAACGCCAAATGAGCAGTTCTTC.